Detailed here is one TCR beta chain. Assay: immunoSEQ multiplex PCR; the TCRdb copy retains only in-frame clones and omits some. This repertoire shows 44,000 or so clones, roughly 70% found once; its top ten account for about 5.9%. This sample is part of a study of blood T cell repertoires in COVID-19. The junction had 9 bases not matched to a gene; V was cut back by 8 bases and J by 2 bases. The CDR3 is made up of 14 amino acids. The V gene's germline CDR1 is MNHNY and CDR2 SVGAGI (reference sequence). Sequenced sample: peripheral blood. The J gene is TRBJ2-7, the V gene TRBV6-6; 7 positions match TRBD2. The TCR originated in an elderly man with acute or convalescent COVID-19. CDR3 protein: CASALAVAPYEQYF. The CDR3 region has the DNA TGTGCCAGCGCCCTAGCGGTAGCTCCCTACGAGCAGTACTTC.